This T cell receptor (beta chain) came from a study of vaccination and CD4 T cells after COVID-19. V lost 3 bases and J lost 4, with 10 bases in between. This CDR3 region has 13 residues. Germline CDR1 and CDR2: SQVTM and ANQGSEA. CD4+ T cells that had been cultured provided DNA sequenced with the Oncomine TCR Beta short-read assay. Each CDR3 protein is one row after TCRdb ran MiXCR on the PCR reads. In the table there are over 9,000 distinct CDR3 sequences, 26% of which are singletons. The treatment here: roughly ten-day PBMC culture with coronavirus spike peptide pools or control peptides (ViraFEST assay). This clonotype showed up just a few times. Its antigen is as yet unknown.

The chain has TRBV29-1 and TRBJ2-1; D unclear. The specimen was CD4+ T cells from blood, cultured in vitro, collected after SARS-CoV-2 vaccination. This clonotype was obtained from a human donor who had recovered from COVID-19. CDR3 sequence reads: CSVEATDYNEQFF. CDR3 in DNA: TGCAGCGTTGAGGCTACAGATTACAATGAGCAGTTCTTC.